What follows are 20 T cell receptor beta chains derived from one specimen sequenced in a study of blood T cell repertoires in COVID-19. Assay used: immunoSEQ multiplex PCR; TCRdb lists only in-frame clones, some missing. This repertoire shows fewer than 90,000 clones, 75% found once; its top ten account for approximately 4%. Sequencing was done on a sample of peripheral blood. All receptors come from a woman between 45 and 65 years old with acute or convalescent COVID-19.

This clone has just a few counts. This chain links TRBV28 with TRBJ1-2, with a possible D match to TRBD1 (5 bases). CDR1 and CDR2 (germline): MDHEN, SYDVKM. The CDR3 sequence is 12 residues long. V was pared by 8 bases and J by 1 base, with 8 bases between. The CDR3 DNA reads TGTGCCAGCGCCGACAGTAACTATGGCTACACCTTC. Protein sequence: CASADSNYGYTF.

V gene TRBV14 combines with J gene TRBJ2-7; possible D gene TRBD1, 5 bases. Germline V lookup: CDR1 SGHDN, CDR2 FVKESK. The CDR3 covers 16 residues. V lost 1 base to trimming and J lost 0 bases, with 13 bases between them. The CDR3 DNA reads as TGTGCCAGCAGCCAAGGGCCGACAGCCAGCTCCTACGAGCAGTACTTC. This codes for CASSQGPTASSYEQYF.

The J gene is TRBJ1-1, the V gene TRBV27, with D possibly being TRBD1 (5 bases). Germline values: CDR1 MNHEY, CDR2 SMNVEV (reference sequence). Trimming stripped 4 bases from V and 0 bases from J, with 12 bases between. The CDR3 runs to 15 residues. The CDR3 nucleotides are TGTGCCAGCAGTTCCCGGACACCTTTGAACACTGAAGCTTTCTTT. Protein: CASSSRTPLNTEAFF.

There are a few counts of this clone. CDR3 loop: CASSSDTRNSPLHF. DNA of the CDR3: TGTGCCAGCAGTTCAGACACCCGTAATTCACCCCTCCACTTT. The gene calls are TRBV5-4 and TRBJ1-6; D unclear. Per the germline V gene, CDR1 is SGHNT and CDR2 is YYREEE (reference sequence). V lost 5 bases and J 6 bases, leaving 12 bases between the germline ends. The CDR3 spans 14 residues. Filled out from reference TRBV5-4 and TRBJ1-6, the complete variable domain reads ETGVTQSPTHLIKTRGQQVTLRCSSQSGHNTVSWYQQALGQGPQFIFQYYREEENGRGNFPPRFSGLQFPNYSSELNVNALELDDSALYLCASSSDTRNSPLHFGNGTRLTVT.

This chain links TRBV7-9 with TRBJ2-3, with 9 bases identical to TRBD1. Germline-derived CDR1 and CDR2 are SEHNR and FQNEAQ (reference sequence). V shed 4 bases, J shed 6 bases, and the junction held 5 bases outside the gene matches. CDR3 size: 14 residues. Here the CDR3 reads CASSSGQGYDTQYF. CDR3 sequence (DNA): TGTGCCAGCAGCTCGGGACAGGGATATGATACGCAGTATTTT.

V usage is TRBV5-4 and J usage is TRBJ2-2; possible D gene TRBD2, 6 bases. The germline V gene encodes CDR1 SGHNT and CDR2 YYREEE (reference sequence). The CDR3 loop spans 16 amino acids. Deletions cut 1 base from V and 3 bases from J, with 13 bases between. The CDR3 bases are TGTGCCAGCAGCTTGAAAAGGGGAGGCTACACCGGGGAGCTGTTTTTT. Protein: CASSLKRGGYTGELFF.

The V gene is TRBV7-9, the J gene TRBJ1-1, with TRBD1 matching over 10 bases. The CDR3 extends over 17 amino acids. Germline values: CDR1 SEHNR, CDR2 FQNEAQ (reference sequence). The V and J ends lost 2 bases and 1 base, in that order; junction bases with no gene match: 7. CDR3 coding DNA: TGTGCCAGCAGCTTATGGGGACAGGGGAGAGAGAACACTGAAGCTTTCTTT. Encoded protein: CASSLWGQGRENTEAFF.

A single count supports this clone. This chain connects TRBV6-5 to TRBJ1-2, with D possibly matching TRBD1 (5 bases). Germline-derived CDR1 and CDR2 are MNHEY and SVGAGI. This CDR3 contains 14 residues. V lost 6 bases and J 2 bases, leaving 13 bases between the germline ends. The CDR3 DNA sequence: TGTGCCAGCAGGCCTACAGGAGCAAACTATGGCTACACCTTC. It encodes CASRPTGANYGYTF.

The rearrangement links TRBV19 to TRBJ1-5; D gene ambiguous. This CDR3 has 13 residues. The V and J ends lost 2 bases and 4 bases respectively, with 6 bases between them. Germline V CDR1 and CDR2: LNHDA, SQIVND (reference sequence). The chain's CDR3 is CASSILANQPQHF. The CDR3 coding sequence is TGTGCCAGTAGTATACTGGCAAATCAGCCCCAGCATTTT.

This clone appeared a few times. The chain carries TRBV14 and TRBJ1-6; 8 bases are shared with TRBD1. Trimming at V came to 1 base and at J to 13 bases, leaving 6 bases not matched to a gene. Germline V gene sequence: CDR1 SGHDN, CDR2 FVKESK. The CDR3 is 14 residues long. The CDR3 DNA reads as TGTGCCAGCAGCCAAGTCGGCACAGGGGGTCCCCTCCACTTT. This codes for CASSQVGTGGPLHF.

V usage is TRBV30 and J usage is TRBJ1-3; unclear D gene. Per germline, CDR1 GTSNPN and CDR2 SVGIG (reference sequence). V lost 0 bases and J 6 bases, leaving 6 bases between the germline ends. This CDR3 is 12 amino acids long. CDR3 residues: CAWSVSLNTIYF. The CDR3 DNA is TGTGCCTGGAGTGTTAGCTTAAACACCATATATTTT.

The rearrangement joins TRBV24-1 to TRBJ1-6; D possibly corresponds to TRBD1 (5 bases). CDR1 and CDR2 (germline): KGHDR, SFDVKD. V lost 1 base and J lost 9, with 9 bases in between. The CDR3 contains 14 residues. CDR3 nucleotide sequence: TGTGCCACCAGTGATTTCAGGGAGGGTTCACCCCTCCACTTT. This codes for CATSDFREGSPLHF.

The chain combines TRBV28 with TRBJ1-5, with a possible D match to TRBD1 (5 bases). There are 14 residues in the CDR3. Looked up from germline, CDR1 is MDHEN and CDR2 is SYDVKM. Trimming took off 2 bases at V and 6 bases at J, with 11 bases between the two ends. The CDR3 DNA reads TGTGCCAGCAGTTTAGCAGGGTGGGTTCAGCCCCAGCATTTT. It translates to CASSLAGWVQPQHF.

The CDR3 here is CASKAKGDEKLFF. In DNA form, the CDR3 reads TGTGCCAGCAAAGCGAAAGGGGATGAAAAACTGTTTTTT. The genes are TRBV6-5 and TRBJ1-4, with D perhaps matching TRBD1 (5 bases). The length of the CDR3 is 13 residues. Germline lookup yields CDR1 MNHEY and CDR2 SVGAGI. Trimming removed 7 bases at V and 6 bases at J, with 12 bases between.

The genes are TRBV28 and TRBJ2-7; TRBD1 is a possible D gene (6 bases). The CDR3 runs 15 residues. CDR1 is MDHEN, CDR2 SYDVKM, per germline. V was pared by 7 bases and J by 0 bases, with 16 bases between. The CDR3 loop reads CASNLQGLGSYEQYF. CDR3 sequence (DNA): TGTGCCAGCAACCTACAGGGTCTGGGCTCCTACGAGCAGTACTTC.

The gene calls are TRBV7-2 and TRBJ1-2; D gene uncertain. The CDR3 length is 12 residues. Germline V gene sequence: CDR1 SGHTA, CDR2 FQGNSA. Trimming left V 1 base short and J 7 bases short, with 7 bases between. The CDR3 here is CASSLDWSGYTF. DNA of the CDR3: TGTGCCAGCAGCTTAGATTGGAGTGGCTACACCTTC.

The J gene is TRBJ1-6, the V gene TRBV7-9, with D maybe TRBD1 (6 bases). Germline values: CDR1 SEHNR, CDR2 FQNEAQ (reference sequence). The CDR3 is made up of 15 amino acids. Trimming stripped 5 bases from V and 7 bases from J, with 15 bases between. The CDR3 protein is CASSDSGVKNSPLHF. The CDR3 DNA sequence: TGTGCCAGCAGCGATTCAGGGGTAAAGAATTCACCCCTCCACTTT.

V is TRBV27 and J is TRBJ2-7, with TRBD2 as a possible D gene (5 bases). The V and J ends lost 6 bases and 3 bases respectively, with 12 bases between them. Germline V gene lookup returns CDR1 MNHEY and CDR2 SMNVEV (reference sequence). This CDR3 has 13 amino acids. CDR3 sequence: CASRELERYEQYF. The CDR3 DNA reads TGTGCCAGCAGGGAACTAGAGCGCTACGAGCAGTACTTC.

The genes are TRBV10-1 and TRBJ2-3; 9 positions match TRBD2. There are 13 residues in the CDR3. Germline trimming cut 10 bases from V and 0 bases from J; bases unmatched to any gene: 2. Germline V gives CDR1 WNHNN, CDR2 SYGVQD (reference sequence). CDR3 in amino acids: CATLAGSTDTQYF. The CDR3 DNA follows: TGCGCCACCCTAGCGGGGAGCACAGATACGCAGTATTTT.

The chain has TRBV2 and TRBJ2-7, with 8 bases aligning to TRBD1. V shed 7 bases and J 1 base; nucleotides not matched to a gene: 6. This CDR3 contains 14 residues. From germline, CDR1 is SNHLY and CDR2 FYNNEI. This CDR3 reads CASTGQGRSYEQYF. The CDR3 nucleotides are TGTGCCAGCACCGGACAGGGACGGTCCTACGAGCAGTACTTC. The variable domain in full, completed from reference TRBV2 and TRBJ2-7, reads EPEVTQTPSHQVTQMGQEVILRCVPISNHLYFYWYRQILGQKVEFLVSFYNNEISEKSEIFDDQFSVERPDGSNFTLKIRSTKLEDSAMYFCASTGQGRSYEQYFGPGTRLTVT.